Listed below are T cell receptor beta chains from one sample, sequenced in a study of T cell responses to AZD1222 COVID-19 vaccine. Sequencing used immunoSEQ multiplex PCR; TCRdb keeps in-frame clones, though not all of them. The table records around 110,000 clones, 90% to 95% of them present only once. The source was peripheral blood, collected on day 0 of AZD1222 vaccination. Receptor source: an adult in good health. The CDR3 runs from the conserved cysteine through the conserved F or W. A D gene is named only where the DNA matches it firmly. Clone size is stated in some rows and not others, as once, few, many or a class when expanded.

clone_size: NA
d_call: TRBD2
j_call: TRBJ2-5
v_call: TRBV7-8
cdr3_nt: TGTGCCAGCAGCACGCGGACTAGCGGGGGGAAAGAGACCCAGTACTTC
cdr3_aa: CASSTRTSGGKETQYF

clone_size: NA
d_call: TRBD1
j_call: TRBJ1-5
v_call: TRBV2
cdr3_nt: TGTGCCAGCAGTGGTTCAGGGGGCGGGGTGAGCAATCAGCCCCAGCATTTT
cdr3_aa: CASSGSGGGVSNQPQHF

clone_size: NA
d_call: TRBD2
j_call: TRBJ2-3
v_call: TRBV15
cdr3_nt: TGTGCCACCAGCAGTGAACTAGCGGGGAGCACAGATACGCAGTATTTT
cdr3_aa: CATSSELAGSTDTQYF

clone_size: few
d_call: NA
j_call: TRBJ2-7
v_call: TRBV5-1
cdr3_nt: TGCGCCAGCAGCTTGACCCTGGACAGGGAGGGCGAGCAGTACTTC
cdr3_aa: CASSLTLDREGEQYF

clone_size: NA
d_call: NA
j_call: TRBJ1-4
v_call: TRBV14
cdr3_nt: TGTGCCAGCAGCTTTCTCCGTGCAACTAATGAAAAACTGTTTTTT
cdr3_aa: CASSFLRATNEKLFF

clone_size: NA
d_call: NA
j_call: TRBJ1-1
v_call: TRBV2
cdr3_nt: TGTGCCAGCAGTGATAATTGGTCGGGGGCTGGCACTGAAGCTTTCTTT
cdr3_aa: CASSDNWSGAGTEAFF

clone_size: NA
d_call: TRBD1
j_call: TRBJ1-6
v_call: TRBV7-8
cdr3_nt: TGTGCCAGCAGACTACCTGGACAGGGGGCAAGTTCACCCCTCCACTTT
cdr3_aa: CASRLPGQGASSPLHF

clone_size: once
d_call: TRBD2
j_call: TRBJ2-3
v_call: TRBV5-4
cdr3_nt: TGTGCCAGCAGCTTGCTGGGACTAGCGGGGGGGCTCTCAGATACGCAGTATTTT
cdr3_aa: CASSLLGLAGGLSDTQYF

clone_size: once
d_call: NA
j_call: TRBJ1-1
v_call: TRBV25-1
cdr3_nt: TGTGCCAGCAGTGACCCTTCTGAAGCTTTCTTT
cdr3_aa: CASSDPSEAFF

clone_size: few
d_call: TRBD2
j_call: TRBJ2-3
v_call: TRBV10-3
cdr3_nt: TGTGCCATCAGTGAGGATGTTAGCGGGGACACAGATACGCAGTATTTT
cdr3_aa: CAISEDVSGDTDTQYF

clone_size: NA
d_call: NA
j_call: TRBJ1-1
v_call: TRBV4-3
cdr3_nt: TGCGCCAGCAGCCGTTTTCCGAACACTGAAGCTTTCTTT
cdr3_aa: CASSRFPNTEAFF

clone_size: NA
d_call: NA
j_call: TRBJ1-1
v_call: TRBV4-3
cdr3_nt: TGCGCCAGCAGCCAAGGCTCTGTGGGTGAAGCTTTCTTT
cdr3_aa: CASSQGSVGEAFF

clone_size: once
d_call: NA
j_call: TRBJ1-2
v_call: TRBV21-1
cdr3_nt: TGTGCCAGCAGCTTACAGACAGGGGAGAAGGACTATGGCTACACCTTC
cdr3_aa: CASSLQTGEKDYGYTF

clone_size: NA
d_call: TRBD1
j_call: TRBJ2-1
v_call: TRBV6-6
cdr3_nt: TGTGCCAGCAGTCTCCTACCGGGACAGGGTTACTGCAATGAGCAGTTCTTC
cdr3_aa: CASSLLPGQGYCNEQFF

clone_size: NA
d_call: NA
j_call: TRBJ2-1
v_call: TRBV20-1
cdr3_nt: TGCAGTGTTAGATACAATGAGCAGTTCTTC
cdr3_aa: CSVRYNEQFF

clone_size: NA
d_call: TRBD1
j_call: TRBJ1-1
v_call: TRBV6-1
cdr3_nt: TGTGCCAGCAGTGAACGAGGGGGGGACAGGGGCAGGGTAGCTTTCTTT
cdr3_aa: CASSERGGDRGRVAFF

clone_size: NA
d_call: NA
j_call: TRBJ1-2
v_call: TRBV11-2
cdr3_nt: TGTGCCAGCAGCTTAGGTTCAGGCTATGGCTACACCTTC
cdr3_aa: CASSLGSGYGYTF

clone_size: NA
d_call: NA
j_call: TRBJ2-1
v_call: TRBV10-3
cdr3_nt: TGTGCCACTGCTCGGGATCGGGACACCTACAATGAGCAGTTCTTC
cdr3_aa: CATARDRDTYNEQFF

clone_size: NA
d_call: NA
j_call: TRBJ1-6
v_call: TRBV2
cdr3_nt: TGTGCCAGCTCAAAAGGACTCAATTCACCCCTCCACTTT
cdr3_aa: CASSKGLNSPLHF

clone_size: NA
d_call: TRBD2
j_call: TRBJ2-3
v_call: TRBV7-2
cdr3_nt: TGTGCCAGCAGCTTACCGGGACTAGCGGGGCCCCTGGGAACAGATACGCAGTATTTT
cdr3_aa: CASSLPGLAGPLGTDTQYF

clone_size: once
d_call: NA
j_call: TRBJ1-2
v_call: TRBV6-5
cdr3_nt: TGTGCCAGCAGTTACGACGGTTTCTATGGCTACACCTTC
cdr3_aa: CASSYDGFYGYTF

clone_size: NA
d_call: NA
j_call: TRBJ1-2
v_call: TRBV20-1
cdr3_nt: TGCAGTGCTAGATACATATATGGCTACACCTTC
cdr3_aa: CSARYIYGYTF

clone_size: NA
d_call: TRBD1
j_call: TRBJ1-5
v_call: TRBV15
cdr3_nt: TGTGCCACCAGCAGAGATGACAGGGACAATCAGCCCCAGCATTTT
cdr3_aa: CATSRDDRDNQPQHF

clone_size: NA
d_call: NA
j_call: TRBJ2-7
v_call: TRBV3-1/TRBV3-2
cdr3_nt: TGTGCCAGCAGCCAAGAATCGGACAAGAACTCCTACGAGCAGTACTTC
cdr3_aa: CASSQESDKNSYEQYF

clone_size: NA
d_call: NA
j_call: TRBJ1-6
v_call: TRBV5-1
cdr3_nt: TGCGCCAGCAGCTTGGCGTGGAATTCACCCCTCCACTTT
cdr3_aa: CASSLAWNSPLHF

clone_size: NA
d_call: NA
j_call: TRBJ1-4
v_call: TRBV7-2
cdr3_nt: TGTGCCAGCAGCGGGGGCAGGGGTAATGAAAAACTGTTTTTT
cdr3_aa: CASSGGRGNEKLFF

clone_size: NA
d_call: NA
j_call: TRBJ2-5
v_call: TRBV7-2
cdr3_nt: TGTGCCAGCAGCTTAGGGGGGAACTACCAAGAGACCCAGTACTTC
cdr3_aa: CASSLGGNYQETQYF

clone_size: NA
d_call: TRBD1
j_call: TRBJ1-5
v_call: TRBV30
cdr3_nt: TGTGCCTGGAGTGCCCACAGGGGCGCAAGCAATCAGCCCCAGCATTTT
cdr3_aa: CAWSAHRGASNQPQHF

clone_size: NA
d_call: NA
j_call: TRBJ1-5
v_call: TRBV7-8
cdr3_nt: TGTGCCAGCAGCTTAGGCGCTAGCGGGAGACGGTCTTGGCCCCAGCATTTT
cdr3_aa: CASSLGASGRRSWPQHF

clone_size: NA
d_call: NA
j_call: TRBJ2-1
v_call: TRBV19
cdr3_nt: TGTGCCAGTAGACCTGGCGTTGGCAATGAGCAGTTCTTC
cdr3_aa: CASRPGVGNEQFF

clone_size: NA
d_call: NA
j_call: TRBJ2-7
v_call: TRBV7-2
cdr3_nt: TGTGCCAGCAGCTTAGTACCAGAAACCTACGAGCAGTACTTC
cdr3_aa: CASSLVPETYEQYF